These 13 T cell receptor beta chains originate from one sample sequenced in a study of memory CD4+ T cells and cytomegalovirus serostatus. The sort gate was single viable CD3+CD4+CD8-CD45RO+ cells for memory CD4+ T cells. The data were produced by immunoSEQ multiplex PCR, yet TCRdb's version contains in-frame clones alone and is incomplete. The sample has some 87,000 clones, 80% seen once. The sample taken for sequencing was memory CD4+ T cells from blood. The receptors shown here come from an adult in good health and CMV-seropositive.

This chain links TRBV7-2 with TRBJ2-2; the D is unclear. CDR1 and CDR2 from the germline V gene are SGHTA and FQGNSA. V lost 0 bases to trimming and J lost 6 bases, with 8 bases between them. The CDR3 runs 14 residues. The CDR3 DNA reads as TGTGCCAGCAGCTTAGCGGCGACTGCCGGGGAGCTGTTTTTT. Protein sequence: CASSLAATAGELFF.

The chain joins TRBV6-1 to TRBJ1-4; the D gene is possibly TRBD1 (6 bases). The CDR3 length is 14 residues. From germline, CDR1 is MNHNS and CDR2 SASEGT. V was pared by 6 bases and J by 4 bases, with 12 bases between. The CDR3 spells CASSMDRSNEKLFF. The CDR3, as DNA: TGTGCCAGCAGCATGGACAGAAGTAATGAAAAACTGTTTTTT.

This clone is a singleton in its sample. The chain couples TRBV28 to TRBJ1-1; D perhaps matches TRBD1 (6 bases). The V end lost 1 base, the J end lost 0 bases, and 12 bases lay between the germline ends. Germline CDR1 MDHEN, CDR2 SYDVKM. The CDR3 consists of 16 residues. CDR3 in amino acids: CASSLSRGRMNTEAFF. CDR3 in DNA: TGTGCCAGCAGTTTATCCAGGGGCCGGATGAACACTGAAGCTTTCTTT. The variable domain in full, with the rest retrieved from reference TRBV28 and TRBJ1-1, is DVKVTQSSRYLVKRTGEKVFLECVQDMDHENMFWYRQDPGLGLRLIYFSYDVKMKEKGDIPEGYSVSREKKERFSLILESASTNQTSMYLCASSLSRGRMNTEAFFGQGTRLTVV.

This chain uses TRBV4-1 with TRBJ2-3, with D perhaps matching TRBD1 or TRBD2 (5 bases each). The V gene lost 3 bases and the J gene lost 2 bases, with 6 bases spanning the gap. Germline V gene sequence: CDR1 MGHRA, CDR2 YSYEKL. This CDR3 comprises 13 residues. CDR3 sequence reads: CASSHGTTDTQYF. For the CDR3, the DNA is TGCGCCAGCAGCCACGGGACCACAGATACGCAGTATTTT.

This clone was detected only a few times. The chain combines TRBV7-2 with TRBJ2-7; no reliable D call. Germline CDR1 reads SGHTA; CDR2 reads FQGNSA. V lost 4 bases and J 2 bases, leaving 15 bases between the germline ends. CDR3 length: 15 residues. Here the CDR3 reads CASSSPTAAPYEQYF. The CDR3 DNA reads as TGTGCCAGCAGCTCCCCGACGGCTGCCCCCTACGAGCAGTACTTC.

To note about this clone: One end of the junction fails to match germline, which may point to a read error. This sequence joins TRBV7-7 and TRBJ2-5, with D perhaps given as TRBD1 or TRBD2 (5 bases each). The germline V gene has CDR1 SSHAT and CDR2 FNYEAQ (reference sequence). The CDR3 sequence is 13 residues long. The CDR3 region is CASSSGPGETQYF. The CDR3 bases are TGTGCTAGCAGCTCGGGACCGGGAGAGACCCAGTACTTC. The full variable domain, completed using reference TRBV7-7 and TRBJ2-5, is GAGVSQSPRYKVTKRGQDVTLRCDPISSHATLYWYQQALGQGPEFLTYFNYEAQPDKSGLPSDRFSAERPEGSISTLTIQRTEQRDSAMYRCASSSGPGETQYFGPGTRLLVL.

As regards this clone: Its ends do not fully match the called genes, so a read error is possible. This chain connects TRBV7-9 to TRBJ1-1; a possible D gene is TRBD1 (5 bases). The CDR3 spans 16 residues. CDR1 and CDR2 (germline): SEHNR, FQNEAQ (reference sequence). For the CDR3, the DNA is TGTGCCAGCAGCCTAGCAAGGGGCAGCATGAACACTGAAGCTTTCTTT. Translation: CASSLARGSMNTEAFF.

This clone has a single count. J is TRBJ2-7 and V is TRBV9; TRBD1 agrees at 10 bases. Per germline, CDR1 SGDLS and CDR2 YYNGEE. The V segment lost 4 bases and the J segment 1 base; nucleotides outside the gene matches: 5. CDR3 size: 15 residues. For the CDR3, the DNA is TGTGCCAGCAGCCAAACGGGACAGGGGTCCTACGAGCAGTACTTC. This codes for CASSQTGQGSYEQYF.

The chain employs TRBV5-1 and TRBJ2-2; D is uncertain. Germline values: CDR1 SGHRS, CDR2 YFSETQ. The V end lost 0 bases, the J end lost 4 bases, and 13 bases lay between the germline ends. CDR3 size: 16 residues. The CDR3 DNA is TGCGCCAGCAGCTTGGCTCTAAATTTGGCCACCGGGGAGCTGTTTTTT. Its protein product is CASSLALNLATGELFF.

CDR3 in DNA: TGTGCCAGCAGTGCCAATCGGGGCTACACCTTC. It yields the protein CASSANRGYTF. The chain combines TRBV25-1 with TRBJ1-2; D is undetermined. Germline V gives CDR1 MGHDK, CDR2 SYGVNS. The length of the CDR3 is 11 residues. Trimming stripped 4 bases from V and 8 bases from J, with 8 bases between.

The chain recombines TRBV7-9 with TRBJ2-3; 10 bases are a match to TRBD2. V dropped 5 bases and J dropped 6; count of bases not matched to a gene: 14. Germline V gives CDR1 SEHNR, CDR2 FQNEAQ (reference sequence). The CDR3 spans 17 residues. CDR3 region: CASSLNGVAGGLDTQYF. In DNA form, the CDR3 reads TGTGCCAGCAGCCTCAACGGAGTAGCGGGAGGTCTCGATACGCAGTATTTT. The variable domain in full, completed from reference TRBV7-9 and TRBJ2-3, reads DTGVSQNPRHKITKRGQNVTFRCDPISEHNRLYWYRQTLGQGPEFLTYFQNEAQLEKSRLLSDRFSAERPKGSFSTLEIQRTEQGDSAMYLCASSLNGVAGGLDTQYFGPGTRLTVL.

The chain combines TRBV7-3 with TRBJ2-3; TRBD2 might be the D (5 bases). CDR3 length: 15 amino acids. V was clipped by 0 bases and J by 6 bases, with 13 bases between them. Germline CDR1 is SGHTA and CDR2 is FQGTGA. The CDR3 coding sequence is TGTGCCAGCAGCTTAACTGTCCGGGGAGATGATACGCAGTATTTT. This encodes CASSLTVRGDDTQYF.

The rearrangement uses TRBV6-5 and TRBJ2-5; D is uncertain. The CDR3 spans 13 residues. The V end was cut by 2 bases, the J end by 5 bases, with 9 bases between. Looked up from germline, CDR1 is MNHEY and CDR2 is SVGAGI. The CDR3 spells CASSYDPRETQYF. DNA of the CDR3: TGTGCCAGCAGTTACGACCCCCGGGAGACCCAGTACTTC.